The entry below gives a single T cell receptor (beta chain) sequence along with its context. Its specificity is unknown. TCRdb re-analysed the 5' RACE reads in MiXCR, keeping a single row per CDR3 protein. The sample shows about 320,000 distinct CDR3 sequences, around 10% of them seen only once. The data were taken from a study of T cells after yellow fever vaccination. Study-wide findings and caveats: Primary-vaccination clones mostly resurfaced post-booster (around 95% CD4, approximately 90% CD8).

This CDR3 has 15 residues. CDR1 SGHRS and CDR2 YFSETQ come from the germline V gene. The V gene end was trimmed by 4 bases and the J gene end by 0 bases; junction bases not matched to a gene: 4. The sample was CD4+ T cells sorted from PBMCs, taken 45 days after the yellow fever booster vaccination. The origin of this receptor is a man aged 18 to 35 who received the YFV17D yellow fever vaccine. The J gene is TRBJ2-1, the V gene TRBV5-1, with 7 bases aligning to TRBD2. The CDR3 DNA sequence: TGCGCCAGCAGCCCAGCGGGGCCCTCCTACAATGAGCAGTTCTTC. Amino acids: CASSPAGPSYNEQFF.